This record concerns one TCR beta chain sequence. The assay was immunoSEQ multiplex PCR, and TCRdb's table has in-frame clones only and misses some. The sample lists 100,000 or so clones; roughly 78% were seen once. The sample comes from a study of control samples from healthy donors and cancer patients. The CDR3 totals 13 residues. CDR1 is SSHAT, CDR2 FNYEAQ, per germline (reference sequence). V was cut by 2 bases and J by 1 base, with 5 bases left in between. This sequence was found in a woman aged 60-75 years in good health. The sample consisted of blood. This sequence joins TRBV7-7 and TRBJ1-1; D is unclear. CDR3 region: CASSLNRNTEAFF. DNA of the CDR3: TGTGCCAGCAGCTTAAACAGGAACACTGAAGCTTTCTTT.